The rows below give T cell receptor beta chains drawn from one sample of a study of beta chain features in type 1 diabetes. Sequenced by immunoSEQ multiplex PCR; TCRdb stores in-frame clones only, minus some. The sample includes 600,000 to 700,000 clones, over 10% of them seen just once. The material sequenced was naive CD4+ T cells from blood. Receptors originate from a man between 18 and 29 years old with type 1 diabetes. Each CDR3 is given with its conserved first and last residue. The D gene is left open where the match is weak. For some rows the clone size is stated as once, few or many, or as a class when expanded; others skip it.

V: TRBV30
size: -
D: -
J: TRBJ2-3
CDR3: CAWSPLVPPTDTQYF
DNA: TGTGCCTGGAGTCCCTTAGTCCCTCCCACAGATACGCAGTATTTT

V: TRBV30
size: -
D: -
J: TRBJ1-2
CDR3: CAWSVRVRNYGYTF
DNA: TGTGCCTGGAGTGTAAGAGTCCGGAACTATGGCTACACCTTC

V: TRBV30
size: few
D: -
J: TRBJ1-5
CDR3: CAWSGQLNQPQHF
DNA: TGTGCCTGGAGCGGACAGTTGAATCAGCCCCAGCATTTT

V: TRBV28
size: once
D: -
J: TRBJ1-5
CDR3: CATARAGSNQPQHF
DNA: TGTGCCACCGCCAGGGCCGGTAGCAATCAGCCCCAGCATTTT

V: TRBV6-5
size: -
D: -
J: TRBJ2-7
CDR3: CASSSRGGVGYEQYF
DNA: TGTGCCAGCAGTTCCCGAGGGGGGGTAGGTTACGAGCAGTACTTC

V: TRBV20-1
size: few
D: -
J: TRBJ2-5
CDR3: CSARGETQYF
DNA: TGCAGTGCCCGGGGGGAGACCCAGTACTTC

V: TRBV30
size: -
D: -
J: TRBJ1-6
CDR3: CAWGRRGRDNSPLHF
DNA: TGTGCCTGGGGTAGGAGGGGAAGGGATAATTCACCCCTCCACTTT

V: TRBV2
size: few
D: -
J: TRBJ2-6
CDR3: CASSVTDRYPSGANVLTF
DNA: TGTGCCAGCAGTGTGACGGACAGATATCCTTCTGGGGCCAACGTCCTGACTTTC

V: TRBV10-1
size: few
D: TRBD1
J: TRBJ2-7
CDR3: CASSEGTGGFYEQYF
DNA: TGCGCCAGCAGTGAAGGGACAGGGGGATTCTACGAGCAGTACTTC

V: TRBV4-1
size: -
D: -
J: TRBJ2-5
CDR3: CASSPRHGETQYF
DNA: TGCGCCAGCAGCCCCCGCCACGGGGAGACCCAGTACTTC

V: TRBV7-9
size: few
D: TRBD1
J: TRBJ2-1
CDR3: CASSSRTGGGYNEQFF
DNA: TGTGCCAGCAGCTCCCGGACAGGGGGCGGGTACAATGAGCAGTTCTTC

V: TRBV25-1
size: -
D: -
J: TRBJ1-6
CDR3: CASRTQGRNSPLHF
DNA: TGTGCCAGCAGGACCCAGGGGCGGAATTCACCCCTCCACTTT